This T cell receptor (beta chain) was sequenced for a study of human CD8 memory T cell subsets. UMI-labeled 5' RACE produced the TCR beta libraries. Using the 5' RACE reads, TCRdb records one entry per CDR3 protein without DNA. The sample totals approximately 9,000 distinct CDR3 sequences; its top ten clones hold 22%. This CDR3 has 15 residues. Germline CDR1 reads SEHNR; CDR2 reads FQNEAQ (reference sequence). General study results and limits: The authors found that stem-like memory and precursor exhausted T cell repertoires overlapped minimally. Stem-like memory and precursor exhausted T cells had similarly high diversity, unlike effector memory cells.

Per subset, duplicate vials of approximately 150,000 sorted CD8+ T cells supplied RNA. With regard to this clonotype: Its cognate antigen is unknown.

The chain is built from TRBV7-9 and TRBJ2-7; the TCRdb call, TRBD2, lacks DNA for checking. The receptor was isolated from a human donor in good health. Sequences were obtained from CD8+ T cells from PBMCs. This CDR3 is CASSPRTLSSYEQYF.